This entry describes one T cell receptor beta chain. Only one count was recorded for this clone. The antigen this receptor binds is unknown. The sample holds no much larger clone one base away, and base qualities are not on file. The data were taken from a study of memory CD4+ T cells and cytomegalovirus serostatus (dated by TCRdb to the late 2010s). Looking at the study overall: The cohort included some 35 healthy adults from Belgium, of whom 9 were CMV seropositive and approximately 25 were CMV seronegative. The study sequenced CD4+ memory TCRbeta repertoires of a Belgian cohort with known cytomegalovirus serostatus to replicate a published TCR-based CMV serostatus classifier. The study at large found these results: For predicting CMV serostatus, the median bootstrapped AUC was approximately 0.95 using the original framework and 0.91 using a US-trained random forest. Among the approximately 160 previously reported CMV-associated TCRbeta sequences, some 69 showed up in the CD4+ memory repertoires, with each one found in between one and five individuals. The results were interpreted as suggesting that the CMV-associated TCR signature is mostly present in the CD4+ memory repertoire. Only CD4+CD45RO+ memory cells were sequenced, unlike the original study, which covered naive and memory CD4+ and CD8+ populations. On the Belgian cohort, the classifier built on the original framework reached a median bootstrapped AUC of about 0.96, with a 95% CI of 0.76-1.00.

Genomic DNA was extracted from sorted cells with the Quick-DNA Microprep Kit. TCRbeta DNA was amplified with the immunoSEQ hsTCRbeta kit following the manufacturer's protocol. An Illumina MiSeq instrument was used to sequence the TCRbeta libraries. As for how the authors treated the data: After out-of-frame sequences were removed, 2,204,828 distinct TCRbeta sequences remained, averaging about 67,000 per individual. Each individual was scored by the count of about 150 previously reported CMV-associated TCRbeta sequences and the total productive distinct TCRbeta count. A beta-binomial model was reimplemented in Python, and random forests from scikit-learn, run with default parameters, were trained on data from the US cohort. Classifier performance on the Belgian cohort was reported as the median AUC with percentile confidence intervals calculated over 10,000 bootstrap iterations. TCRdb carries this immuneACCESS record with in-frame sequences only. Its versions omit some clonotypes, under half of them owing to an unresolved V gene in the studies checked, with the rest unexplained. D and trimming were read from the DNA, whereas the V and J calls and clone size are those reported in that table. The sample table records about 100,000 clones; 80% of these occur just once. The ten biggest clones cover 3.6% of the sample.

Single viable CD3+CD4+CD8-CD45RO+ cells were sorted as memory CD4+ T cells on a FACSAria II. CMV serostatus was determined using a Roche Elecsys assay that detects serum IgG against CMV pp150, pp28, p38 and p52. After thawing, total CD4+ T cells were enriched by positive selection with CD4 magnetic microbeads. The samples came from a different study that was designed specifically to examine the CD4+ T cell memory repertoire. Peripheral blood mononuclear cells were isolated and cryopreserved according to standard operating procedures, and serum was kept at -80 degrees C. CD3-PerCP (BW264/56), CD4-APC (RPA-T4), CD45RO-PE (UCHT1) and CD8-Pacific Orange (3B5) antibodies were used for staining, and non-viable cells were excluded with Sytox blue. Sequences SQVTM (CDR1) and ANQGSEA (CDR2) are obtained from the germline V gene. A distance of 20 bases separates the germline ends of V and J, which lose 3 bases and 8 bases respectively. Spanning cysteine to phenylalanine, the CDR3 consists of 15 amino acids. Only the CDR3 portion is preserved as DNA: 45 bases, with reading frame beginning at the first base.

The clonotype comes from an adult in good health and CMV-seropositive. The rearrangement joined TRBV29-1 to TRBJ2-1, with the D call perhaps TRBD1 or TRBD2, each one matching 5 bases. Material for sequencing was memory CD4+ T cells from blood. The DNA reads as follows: TGCAGCGTTGACCCGGGACCTAGGGAATCACATGAGCAGTTCTTC. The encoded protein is CSVDPGPRESHEQFF.